What follows is one T cell receptor beta chain and its context. This specimen belongs to a study of blood T cell repertoires in COVID-19. Individuals aged 18 to 89 years were recruited from fewer than 30 US areas. CDR3 length: 18 amino acids. Germline V lookup: CDR1 LGHNA, CDR2 YNFKEQ. V was clipped by 4 bases and J by 3 bases; unmatched bases: 15. Method: immunoSEQ multiplex PCR; TCRdb's copy keeps in-frame clones and lacks some. The profile covers around 160,000 clones, with approximately 88% appearing a single time and around 13% taken by the ten largest. This chain links TRBV4-2 with TRBJ1-5; TRBD1 agrees at 7 bases. The receptor's source is a woman aged 55-69 years who had recovered from COVID-19. What was sequenced was PBMCs or T cells enriched from blood (not recorded which). CDR3: CASSRQGGGQGDNQPQHF. The CDR3 bases are TGTGCCAGCAGCCGACAGGGTGGGGGGCAAGGGGACAATCAGCCCCAGCATTTT.